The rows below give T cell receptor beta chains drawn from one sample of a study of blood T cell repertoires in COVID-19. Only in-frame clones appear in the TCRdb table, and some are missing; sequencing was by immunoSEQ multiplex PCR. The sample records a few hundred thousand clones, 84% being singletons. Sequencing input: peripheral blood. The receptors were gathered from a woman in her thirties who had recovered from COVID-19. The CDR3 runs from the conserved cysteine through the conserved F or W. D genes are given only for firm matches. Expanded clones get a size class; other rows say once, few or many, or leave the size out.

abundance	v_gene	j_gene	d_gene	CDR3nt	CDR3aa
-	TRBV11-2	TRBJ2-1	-	TGTGCCAGCAGCCCCACTCGGAGCTCCTACAATGAGCAGTTCTTC	CASSPTRSSYNEQFF
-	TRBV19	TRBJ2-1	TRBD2	TGTGCCAGTAGCCATCTCACTAGCGGCATCTACAATGAGCAGTTCTTC	CASSHLTSGIYNEQFF
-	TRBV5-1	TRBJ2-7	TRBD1	TGCGCCAGCAGCTTGATGGGGACAGGGGGCGACGAGCAGTACTTC	CASSLMGTGGDEQYF
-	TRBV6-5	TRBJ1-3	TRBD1	TGTGCCAGCAGTTACCGTCGACAGGGGGGAAACACCATATATTTT	CASSYRRQGGNTIYF
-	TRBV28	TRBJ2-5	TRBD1	TGTGCCAGCAGTCCAACAGGGGGCATAGAGACCCAGTACTTC	CASSPTGGIETQYF
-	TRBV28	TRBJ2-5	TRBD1	TGTGCCAGCAGCCGCCCGCCCACAGGGGGCTTGGAGACCCAGTACTTC	CASSRPPTGGLETQYF
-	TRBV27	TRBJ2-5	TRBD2	TGTGCCAGCAGTTTGGGCGGGAGGGAGACCCAGTACTTC	CASSLGGRETQYF
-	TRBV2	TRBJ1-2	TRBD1	TGTGCCAGCAGTGTTCGTCAGGGGGCGCAAGGCTACACCTTC	CASSVRQGAQGYTF
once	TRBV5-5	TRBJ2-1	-	TGTGCCAGCAGCTTGTTGTGGGAGTCCTACAATGAGCAGTTCTTC	CASSLLWESYNEQFF
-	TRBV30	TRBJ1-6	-	TGTGCCTGGTCGACAGTCTCTATCGGTTCACCCCTCCACTTT	CAWSTVSIGSPLHF
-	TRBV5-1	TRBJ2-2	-	TGCGCCAGCAGCTTTACTGCGGGGGAGCTGTTTTTT	CASSFTAGELFF
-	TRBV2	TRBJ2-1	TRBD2	TGTGCCAGCAGTGAAGGCCAGCGGGAGAACGATGAGCAGTTCTTC	CASSEGQRENDEQFF
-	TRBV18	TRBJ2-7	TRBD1	TGTGCCAGCCGTTCCGGGACAGGGGGCTACGAGCAGTACTTC	CASRSGTGGYEQYF
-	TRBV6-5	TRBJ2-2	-	TGTGCCAGCAGTCCAGGGTGGAACACCGGGGAGCTGTTTTTT	CASSPGWNTGELFF
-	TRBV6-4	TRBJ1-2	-	TGTGCCAGCAGTCCCGACAGCGCATCCATCTATGGCTACACCTTC	CASSPDSASIYGYTF
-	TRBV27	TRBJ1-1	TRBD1	TGTGCCAGCAGTTTCAGGGGGCTTGGCACTGAAGCTTTCTTT	CASSFRGLGTEAFF
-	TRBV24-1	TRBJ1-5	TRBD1	TGTGCCACACAGGGGTTAAGCAATCAGCCCCAGCATTTT	CATQGLSNQPQHF
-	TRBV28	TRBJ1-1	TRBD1	TGTGCCAGCAGTTTATCGGTAGGGACAGGGATGAACACTGAAGCTTTCTTT	CASSLSVGTGMNTEAFF
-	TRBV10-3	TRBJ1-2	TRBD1	TGTGCCATCCGAGGGACAGGGGAGGTCTATGGCTACACCTTC	CAIRGTGEVYGYTF
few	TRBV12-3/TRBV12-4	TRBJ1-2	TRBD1	TGTGCCAGCAGTTCGGGACAGAACTATGGCTACACCTTC	CASSSGQNYGYTF
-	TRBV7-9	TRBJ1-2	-	TGTGCCAGCAGCTTAGATGCGGGGCGGAACTATGGCTACACCTTC	CASSLDAGRNYGYTF
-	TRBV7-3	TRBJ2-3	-	TGTGCCAGCAGCTTGAGAAGGGGAGATACGCAGTATTTT	CASSLRRGDTQYF
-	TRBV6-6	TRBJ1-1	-	TGTGCCTTACAGGGGAACACTGAAGCTTTCTTT	CALQGNTEAFF
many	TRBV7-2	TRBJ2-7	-	TGTGCCAGCAGCTTAGAGCGGGCTTCCTACGAGCAGTACTTC	CASSLERASYEQYF
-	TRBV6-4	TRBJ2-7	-	TGTGCCAGCAGACCGGAAGGGGTTAGCTCCTACGAGCAGTACTTC	CASRPEGVSSYEQYF
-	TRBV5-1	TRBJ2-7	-	TGCGCCAGCAGCGCCGGTTCCTACGAGCAGTACTTC	CASSAGSYEQYF
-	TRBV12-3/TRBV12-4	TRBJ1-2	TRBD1	TGTGTGGTTGGACAGGGTAACTATGGCTACACCTTC	CVVGQGNYGYTF
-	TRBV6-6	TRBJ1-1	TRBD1	TGTGCCAGCAGTTCTCGCGGGACAGTGAACACTGAAGCTTTCTTT	CASSSRGTVNTEAFF
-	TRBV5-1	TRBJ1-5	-	TGCGCCAGCAGCTTGGAGGCAGTTTCGGGTCAGCCCCAGCATTTT	CASSLEAVSGQPQHF
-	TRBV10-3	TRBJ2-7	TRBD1	TGTGCCATCACCTCCGGGACAGGGGACGAGCAGTACTTC	CAITSGTGDEQYF
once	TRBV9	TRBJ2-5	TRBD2	TGTGCCAGCAGCGTATCGGGGCGCGGGGGCCAAGAGACCCAGTACTTC	CASSVSGRGGQETQYF
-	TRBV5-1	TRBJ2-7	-	TGCGCCAGCAGCCAGATGACAGATTCCAAATACGAGCAGTACTTC	CASSQMTDSKYEQYF
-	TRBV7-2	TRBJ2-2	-	TGTGCCAGCAGCTTGCGGATCGGGGAGCTGTTTTTT	CASSLRIGELFF
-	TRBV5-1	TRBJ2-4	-	TGCGCCAGCAGCTTGGGCCAGGGTGACAACATTCAGTACTTC	CASSLGQGDNIQYF
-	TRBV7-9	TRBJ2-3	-	TGTGCCAGCAGCTGGACTAGCACAGATACGCAGTATTTT	CASSWTSTDTQYF
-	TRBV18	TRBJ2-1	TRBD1	TGTGCCAGCTCACCACCGGGACAGGCCGTCAATGAGCAGTTCTTC	CASSPPGQAVNEQFF
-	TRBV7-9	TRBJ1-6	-	TGTGCCAGCAGCTTCGGAGGGAAAAATTCACCCCTCCACTTT	CASSFGGKNSPLHF
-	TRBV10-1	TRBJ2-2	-	TGCGCCAGCAGTGGGGGGACACCGAACACCGGGGAGCTGTTTTTT	CASSGGTPNTGELFF
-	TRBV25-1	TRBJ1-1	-	TGTGCCAGCAGTGAATTGGCAGAAGCTTTCTTT	CASSELAEAFF
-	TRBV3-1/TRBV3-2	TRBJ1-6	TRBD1	TGTGCCAGCAGCCTCAGGACAGGGGGGGTTTCACCCCTCCACTTT	CASSLRTGGVSPLHF
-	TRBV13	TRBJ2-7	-	TGTGCCAGCAGCCGAGCTTCACAGGGATCCTACGAGCAGTACTTC	CASSRASQGSYEQYF